This TCR beta chain appears in the sequencing data of a study of blood T cell repertoires in COVID-19. Background on the study: T cells, B-cell-depleted T cells, or PBMCs provided the cDNA or gDNA that served as material.

The length of the CDR3 is 12 residues. The germline V gene has CDR1 GTSNPN and CDR2 SVGIG (reference sequence). V shed 4 bases, J shed 8 bases, and the junction held 6 bases outside the gene matches. Per the authors' pipeline: Amplified reference gene primers provided the basis for estimating nucleated cell counts. Method: immunoSEQ multiplex PCR; TCRdb's copy keeps in-frame clones and lacks some. V, J and clone size are taken as reported in that table, and D and trimming were inferred from the DNA itself. The sample lists fewer than 600,000 clones, 85% to 90% occurring once. This TCR was sampled from a man aged 18 to 30 with COVID-19, enrolled during active disease. The chain employs TRBV30 and TRBJ1-1, with 8 nucleotides matching TRBD1. Sequencing was carried out using peripheral blood. Written as DNA, the CDR3 is TGTGCCTGGAAACCGCGGACAGGGGAAGCTTTCTTT. Its protein is CAWKPRTGEAFF.